This T cell receptor (beta chain) was recovered during a study of T-cell reconstitution after alpha-beta-depleted transplantation in children. Germline V gene data show CDR1 as LGHDT and CDR2 as YNNKEL (reference sequence). V shed 0 bases, J shed 7 bases, and the junction held 7 bases outside the gene matches. The CDR3 loop spans 17 amino acids. Note on this clonotype: The target antigen is unknown.

Construction of the TCRbeta library involved unique molecular identifiers. TCRdb passed the PCR reads through MiXCR, listing each CDR3 protein once. The table records fewer than 550,000 distinct CDR3 sequences, around 15% of them present only once. Whole-study findings and limits: About two months after transplant, alpha-beta T cells reportedly came from several hundred expanded graft clones.

The source is a boy under two years old who had a stem cell transplant for Wiskott-Aldrich syndrome, so the T cells may come from the graft donor. The sequences come from PBMCs, mostly from graft donor cells, collected 360 days after TCRalphabeta/CD19-depleted stem cell transplant. V usage is TRBV3-1 and J usage is TRBJ2-1; 12 nucleotides align to TRBD2. The CDR3 here is CASSQDLTSGRSNEQFF. The CDR3 DNA reads as TGTGCCAGCAGCCAAGATCTCACTAGCGGGAGGAGTAATGAGCAGTTCTTC.